A selection of T cell receptor beta chains follows, all from one sample in a study of cytomegalovirus exposure and HLA in healthy donors. Produced via immunoSEQ multiplex PCR; TCRdb's table is partial and in-frame only. Among 100,000 to 150,000 clones, 80% were seen once, and the ten largest hold just over 2.5%. The specimen was PBMCs. The receptors originated from a man between 25 and 39 years old in good health and CMV-seronegative. The CDR3 runs from the conserved cysteine through the conserved F or W. Each record gives: V gene, J gene, clone size, D gene, CDR3 protein, CDR3 DNA. D genes are given only for firm matches. Size is stated for part of the rows, as once, few or many counts, or as a class when the clone is expanded.

>TRBV7-6|TRBJ2-7|NA|TRBD1
CASSSRDRRYEQYF
TGTGCCAGCAGCTCCCGGGACAGGCGCTACGAGCAGTACTTC
>TRBV27|TRBJ1-4|NA|TRBD1
CASSLRDRGRGGNEKLFF
TGTGCCAGCAGTTTACGGGACAGGGGTCGTGGTGGTAATGAAAAACTGTTTTTT
>TRBV28|TRBJ2-7|NA|NA
CASSFNSPYEQYF
TGTGCCAGCAGTTTTAACAGCCCCTACGAGCAGTACTTC
>TRBV7-9|TRBJ2-2|NA|NA
CASRATSTGELFF
TGTGCCAGCAGGGCGACTAGCACCGGGGAGCTGTTTTTT
>TRBV14|TRBJ2-3|NA|TRBD1
CASSSDRGTDTQYF
TGTGCCAGCAGCTCGGACAGGGGCACAGATACGCAGTATTTT
>TRBV29-1|TRBJ2-5|NA|NA
CSVGTLEVETQYF
TGCAGCGTGGGGACTTTAGAGGTGGAGACCCAGTACTTC
>TRBV5-1|TRBJ2-1|few|NA
CAKARDEQFF
TGCGCCAAGGCGAGGGATGAGCAGTTCTTC
>TRBV9|TRBJ2-1|NA|TRBD2
CASSGILAGHNEQFF
TGTGCCAGCAGCGGGATACTAGCGGGACACAATGAGCAGTTCTTC
>TRBV19|TRBJ2-7|NA|TRBD1
CASSRDRASYEQYF
TGTGCCAGTAGTAGGGACAGGGCCTCCTACGAGCAGTACTTC
>TRBV30|TRBJ2-7|NA|NA
CAWSVWAGGLSEQYF
TGTGCCTGGAGTGTTTGGGCCGGAGGTTTGAGTGAGCAGTACTTC
>TRBV9|TRBJ1-5|NA|NA
CASSVDVEQPQNF
TGTGCCAGCAGCGTAGACGTGGAACAGCCCCAGAATTTT
>TRBV6-5|TRBJ1-6|NA|TRBD1
CASTGQGSYSPLHF
TGTGCCAGCACCGGACAGGGGTCGTACTCACCCCTCCACTTT
>TRBV27|TRBJ2-1|once|TRBD2
CASSLSGLAEWNEQFF
TGTGCCAGCAGTTTATCGGGACTAGCGGAATGGAATGAGCAGTTCTTC
>TRBV28|TRBJ2-1|NA|NA
CASSLSAQRAYNEQFF
TGTGCCAGCAGTTTATCCGCCCAGCGGGCTTACAATGAGCAGTTCTTC
>TRBV9|TRBJ2-3|NA|NA
CASSPGEIPLHTQYF
TGTGCCAGCAGCCCCGGGGAGATCCCATTGCATACGCAGTATTTT
>TRBV7-2|TRBJ2-2|NA|NA
CASTKSRGTGELFF
TGTGCCAGCACCAAAAGCCGAGGGACCGGGGAGCTGTTTTTT
>TRBV18|TRBJ2-7|NA|TRBD2
CASSPLAGAYEQYF
TGTGCCAGCTCACCACTAGCGGGAGCCTACGAGCAGTACTTC
>TRBV6-6|TRBJ1-3|few|TRBD1
CASSYPGTANGNTIYF
TGTGCCAGCAGTTACCCTGGGACAGCGAATGGAAACACCATATATTTT
>TRBV5-4|TRBJ1-3|NA|NA
CASSLMSSGNTIYF
TGTGCCAGCAGCCTCATGAGCTCTGGAAACACCATATATTTT
>TRBV28|TRBJ1-1|NA|NA
CASSYPFDGLGAFF
TGTGCCAGCAGTTATCCCTTCGACGGACTGGGGGCTTTCTTT
>TRBV27|TRBJ2-1|NA|TRBD2
CASSQGILAGAYNEQFF
TGTGCCAGCAGCCAGGGGATTCTAGCGGGAGCCTACAATGAGCAGTTCTTC
>TRBV19|TRBJ2-2|NA|TRBD2
CASSIWAGVSTGELFF
TGTGCCAGTAGTATATGGGCGGGAGTATCCACCGGGGAGCTGTTTTTT
>TRBV19|TRBJ1-6|NA|NA
CASSIGTESSYNSPLHF
TGTGCCAGTAGTATAGGAACGGAGAGCTCCTATAATTCACCCCTCCACTTT
>TRBV7-9|TRBJ2-7|NA|NA
CASSFSQGYEQYF
TGTGCCAGCAGCTTTTCACAGGGCTACGAGCAGTACTTC
>TRBV9|TRBJ2-1|NA|NA
CASSVTTGSYNEQFF
TGTGCCAGCAGCGTCACTACTGGTTCCTACAATGAGCAGTTCTTC
>TRBV29-1|TRBJ2-3|NA|TRBD1
CSVEPGQGTTDTQYF
TGCAGCGTTGAACCAGGACAGGGTACCACAGATACGCAGTATTTT
>TRBV11-2|TRBJ2-1|NA|TRBD1
CASSSFGQGRNEQFF
TGTGCCAGCAGCTCGTTCGGACAGGGTCGCAATGAGCAGTTCTTC
>TRBV10-3|TRBJ2-6|NA|NA
CAISAYSGANVLTF
TGTGCCATCAGTGCCTACTCTGGGGCCAACGTCCTGACTTTC
>TRBV4-1|TRBJ1-5|once|TRBD1
CASSQWTGLSQPQHF
TGCGCCAGCAGCCAGTGGACAGGGTTAAGTCAGCCCCAGCATTTT
>TRBV6-5|TRBJ2-3|few|NA
CASSDSNTDTQYF
TGTGCCAGCAGTGACTCTAACACAGATACGCAGTATTTT
>TRBV27|TRBJ2-7|NA|TRBD2
CASGLAGFCWQYF
TGTGCCAGCGGACTAGCGGGATTTTGCTGGCAGTACTTC
>TRBV4-3|TRBJ1-2|NA|NA
CASSLSPMGGNYGYTF
TGCGCCAGCAGTCTTTCCCCCATGGGGGGGAACTATGGCTACACCTTC
>TRBV28|TRBJ1-5|NA|TRBD1
CASSSYRGSNQPQHF
TGTGCCAGCAGTTCCTACAGGGGAAGCAATCAGCCCCAGCATTTT
>TRBV9|TRBJ2-5|NA|NA
CASSVDPGKRETQYF
TGTGCCAGCAGCGTAGATCCGGGTAAGAGGGAGACCCAGTACTTC
>TRBV19|TRBJ2-7|NA|NA
CASSFGRDSYEQYF
TGTGCCAGTAGTTTTGGTCGGGACTCTTACGAGCAGTACTTC
>TRBV5-1|TRBJ2-1|NA|NA
CASSLVSGNEQFF
TGCGCCAGCAGCTTGGTATCGGGTAATGAGCAGTTCTTC
>TRBV29-1|TRBJ1-3|NA|NA
CSVELRQFSGNTIYF
TGCAGCGTTGAGTTGAGGCAGTTCTCTGGAAACACCATATATTTT
>TRBV2|TRBJ1-5|NA|NA
CAGGGNSNQPQNF
TGTGCCGGCGGGGGGAATAGCAATCAGCCCCAGAATTTT
>TRBV4-1|TRBJ1-4|NA|NA
CASSYIRGTRTNEKLFF
TGCGCCAGCAGCTATATCCGAGGTACTCGCACTAATGAAAAACTGTTTTTT
>TRBV29-1|TRBJ2-1|NA|TRBD2
CSVGALAGYNEQFF
TGCAGCGTTGGCGCGCTAGCGGGATACAATGAGCAGTTCTTC
>TRBV5-1|TRBJ2-3|NA|TRBD2
CASSLVRGLAGVSTDTQYF
TGCGCCAGCAGCTTGGTGAGAGGACTAGCGGGGGTTAGCACAGATACGCAGTATTTT